The 18 T cell receptor beta chains below come from one sample, sequenced in a study of T cell changes during pregnancy in multiple sclerosis (dated by TCRdb to between 2018 and 2020). The library was generated by the immunoSEQ multiplex PCR assay. The clones in this table, taken by TCRdb from immuneACCESS, are in-frame only. Not every clone is retained; where verified, under half of the shortfall comes from an unresolved V gene, and the cause of the rest is unknown. The sample includes tens of thousands of clones, with approximately 92% observed a single time. Over 2.5% of the sample rests with the top ten. The source material was peripheral blood, sampled in the third trimester of pregnancy. Receptor source: a female donor in good health, enrolled as a control in a pregnancy study.

This chain links TRBV19 with TRBJ2-3; 12 nucleotides agree with TRBD2. The germline V gene encodes CDR1 LNHDA and CDR2 SQIVND (reference sequence). This CDR3 has 15 residues. J lost 3 bases, V lost 6 bases, and 4 bases had no gene match. CDR3 amino acids: CASSQGLAGTDTQYF. CDR3 DNA sequence: TGTGCCAGTAGCCAGGGACTAGCGGGTACAGATACGCAGTATTTT.

The chain has TRBV5-4 and TRBJ2-7, with 9 bases fitting TRBD2. This CDR3 is 15 amino acids long. V shed 0 bases, J shed 2 bases, and the junction held 3 bases outside the gene matches. Germline-derived CDR1 and CDR2 are SGHNT and YYREEE (reference sequence). The CDR3 nucleotides read TGTGCCAGCAGCTTGGTCGCGGGAGGGCCCTACGAGCAGTACTTC. Protein: CASSLVAGGPYEQYF.

The chain joins TRBV5-5 to TRBJ1-2; possible D gene TRBD1, 5 bases. Trimming pared 1 base from V and 5 bases from J, leaving 9 bases between. Looked up from germline, CDR1 is SGHKS and CDR2 is YYEKEE (reference sequence). This CDR3 spans 13 amino acids. The CDR3 loop reads CASSLSRDYGYTF. Written as DNA, the CDR3 is TGTGCCAGCAGCTTGTCCAGGGATTATGGCTACACCTTC.

The chain carries TRBV4-1 and TRBJ1-2; no clear D. Per the germline V gene, CDR1 is MGHRA and CDR2 is YSYEKL. CDR3 length: 15 amino acids. Between the trimmed V and J ends, which lost 3 bases and 8 bases, there was a span of 19 bases. In nucleotides, the CDR3 is TGCGCCAGCAGCCAGGACGAGCGGAGCGGGGAGGGCTACACCTTC. It is translated as CASSQDERSGEGYTF.

This chain uses TRBV4-2 with TRBJ2-5, with 8 positions matching TRBD2. Looked up from germline, CDR1 is LGHNA and CDR2 is YNFKEQ. The CDR3 has 13 residues. Trimming removed 6 bases from V and 3 bases from J; junction bases left unmatched: 3. CDR3 nucleotide sequence: TGTGCCAGCAGGGGTAGCGGGGAAGAGACCCAGTACTTC. This sequence encodes CASRGSGEETQYF.

The rearrangement links TRBV19 to TRBJ1-2; D remains ambiguous. CDR1 is LNHDA and CDR2 is SQIVND in the germline V gene (reference sequence). Deletions cut 2 bases from V and 1 base from J, with 8 bases between. The CDR3 is 14 residues long. The CDR3 DNA reads TGTGCCAGTAGTATACGACATATTAACTATGGCTACACCTTC. This encodes CASSIRHINYGYTF. Looking up the rest from reference TRBV19 and TRBJ1-2 gives the full variable domain: DGGITQSPKYLFRKEGQNVTLSCEQNLNHDAMYWYRQDPGQGLRLIYYSQIVNDFQKGDIAEGYSVSREKKESFPLTVTSAQKNPTAFYLCASSIRHINYGYTFGSGTRLTVV.

This chain uses TRBV5-1 with TRBJ1-2, with a possible D match to TRBD1 (6 bases). This CDR3 comprises 16 residues. Trimming took 3 bases from V and 3 from J, leaving 18 bases between them. CDR1 and CDR2 (germline): SGHRS, YFSETQ. The CDR3 DNA sequence: TGCGCCAGCAGCTCCAATTCCCCCAGGGGTGACTATGGCTACACCTTC. Translation: CASSSNSPRGDYGYTF.

The chain couples TRBV4-2 to TRBJ2-5; unclear D gene. The CDR3 has 13 residues. V lost 1 base, J lost 2 bases, and 5 bases lay in between. CDR1 and CDR2 (germline): LGHNA, YNFKEQ. The DNA for the CDR3 is TGTGCCAGCAGCCAAGTACAGCAAGAGACCCAGTACTTC. Translation: CASSQVQQETQYF.

This clone was seen a few times. The rearrangement uses TRBV10-3 and TRBJ1-5, with D hard to call. Germline lookup yields CDR1 ENHRY and CDR2 SYGVKD. Trimming cost V 4 bases and J 0 bases, with 13 bases left between them. This CDR3 contains 16 residues. CDR3 in amino acids: CAISALFENSNQPQHF. CDR3 coding DNA: TGTGCCATCAGTGCCCTTTTCGAGAATAGCAATCAGCCCCAGCATTTT.

The V call is TRBV6-5, the J call TRBJ1-1, with 8 positions matching TRBD1. J gave up 5 bases and V 6 bases, and 8 bases lay outside the gene matches. Germline V CDR1 and CDR2: MNHEY, SVGAGI. The CDR3 covers 14 residues. The CDR3 sequence: CASRGTGGETEAFF. The CDR3 coding sequence is TGTGCCAGCAGGGGGACAGGTGGGGAGACTGAAGCTTTCTTT.

This clone was found once. The rearrangement links TRBV5-4 to TRBJ2-7; 7 bases are a match to TRBD2. The CDR3 spans 17 residues. V dropped 2 bases and J dropped 1; count of bases not matched to a gene: 12. CDR1 and CDR2 from the germline V gene are SGHNT and YYREEE (reference sequence). In DNA form, the CDR3 reads TGTGCCAGCAGCTTCCAAAGTTCACTAGCGTGGTCCTACGAGCAGTACTTC. This sequence encodes CASSFQSSLAWSYEQYF.

The rearrangement links TRBV28 to TRBJ1-2; D not certain. Germline V gives CDR1 MDHEN, CDR2 SYDVKM. With 6 bases removed from V and 8 bases from J, the gap between germline ends came to 16 bases. The CDR3 contains 13 residues. The CDR3 region has the DNA TGTGCCAGCAGCCAGGATGACACGGCCGGCTACACCTTC. It encodes CASSQDDTAGYTF.

The rearrangement links TRBV9 to TRBJ2-2; 9 bases are a match to TRBD2. J lost 7 bases, V lost 4 bases, and 11 bases had no gene match. Looked up from germline, CDR1 is SGDLS and CDR2 is YYNGEE. This CDR3 is built from 16 residues. The CDR3: CASSLGGTSSGGELFF. CDR3 sequence (DNA): TGTGCCAGCAGCCTGGGGGGGACTAGCTCTGGCGGGGAGCTGTTTTTT.

The chain recombines TRBV6-1 with TRBJ1-6; D gene ambiguous. V was pared by 0 bases and J by 10 bases, with 10 bases between. Germline V CDR1 and CDR2: MNHNS, SASEGT. This CDR3 has 14 amino acids. This CDR3 reads CASSEAGSTSPLHF. The DNA of the CDR3 is TGTGCCAGCAGTGAAGCGGGCAGTACCTCACCCCTCCACTTT.

The CDR3 DNA reads as TGCGCCAGCAGCCCTTCCCAGGATTCCTACAATGAGCAGTTCTTC. Its translation is CASSPSQDSYNEQFF. The V gene is TRBV4-3, the J gene TRBJ2-1; no firm D call. This CDR3 is built from 15 residues. Trimming stripped 4 bases from V and 1 base from J, with 11 bases between. Germline CDR1 reads LGHNA; CDR2 reads YSLEER.

The chain uses TRBV28 and TRBJ1-5, with D possibly TRBD1 on 6 matching bases. The CDR3 has 18 residues. The germline gives CDR1 MDHEN, CDR2 SYDVKM. V was pared by 6 bases and J by 4 bases, with 25 bases between. CDR3 in amino acids: CASRRYNPKDSLNQPQHF. Here the CDR3 DNA reads TGTGCCAGCAGACGATACAACCCGAAGGACAGCTTAAATCAGCCCCAGCATTTT.

The rearrangement uses TRBV28 and TRBJ2-5; 7 bases line up with TRBD2. Germline-derived CDR1 and CDR2 are MDHEN and SYDVKM. The ends lost 4 bases at V and 2 bases at J; junction bases unmatched: 7. The CDR3 contains 15 residues. This CDR3 is CASSSMGLPQETQYF. CDR3 sequence (DNA): TGTGCCAGCAGTTCGATGGGACTACCACAAGAGACCCAGTACTTC. The full variable domain, with the rest looked up from reference TRBV28 and TRBJ2-5, is DVKVTQSSRYLVKRTGEKVFLECVQDMDHENMFWYRQDPGLGLRLIYFSYDVKMKEKGDIPEGYSVSREKKERFSLILESASTNQTSMYLCASSSMGLPQETQYFGPGTRLLVL.

The J gene is TRBJ2-1, the V gene TRBV19; tentative D call: TRBD1 (5 bases). The length of the CDR3 is 15 residues. The germline V gene encodes CDR1 LNHDA and CDR2 SQIVND (reference sequence). With 3 bases removed from V and 3 bases from J, the gap between germline ends came to 12 bases. In DNA, the CDR3 is TGTGCCAGTAGTATGGTGGCAGGGAACTACAATGAGCAGTTCTTC. Translating it yields CASSMVAGNYNEQFF. The full variable domain, rest sourced from reference TRBV19 and TRBJ2-1, is DGGITQSPKYLFRKEGQNVTLSCEQNLNHDAMYWYRQDPGQGLRLIYYSQIVNDFQKGDIAEGYSVSREKKESFPLTVTSAQKNPTAFYLCASSMVAGNYNEQFFGPGTRLTVL.